The 27 T cell receptor beta chains given below trace back to one sample, sequenced in a study of T-cell reconstitution after alpha-beta-depleted transplantation in children. It was with unique molecular identifiers that the TCRbeta library was prepared. TCRdb processed the PCR reads anew with MiXCR; each CDR3 protein has one entry. The sample holds 550,000 to 600,000 distinct CDR3 sequences, under 25% seen once. Sample: PBMCs, mostly from graft donor cells, taken 360 days after TCRalphabeta/CD19-depleted stem cell transplant. Receptor source: a boy younger than two who had a stem cell transplant for acute myeloid leukemia, so the T cells may come from the graft donor.

The chain couples TRBV15 to TRBJ2-3, with 7 bases matching TRBD2. The V gene's germline CDR1 is LNHNV and CDR2 YYDKDF (reference sequence). V shed 2 bases, J shed 4 bases, and the junction held 15 bases outside the gene matches. The CDR3 totals 18 residues. Here the CDR3 reads CATSRPTRDYLFPDTQYF. CDR3 coding DNA: TGTGCCACCAGCAGACCTACCCGGGACTACCTTTTCCCAGATACGCAGTATTTT.

In DNA form, the CDR3 reads TGTGCCAGCAGCATCGTGGGGCCCTACGAGCAGTACTTC. Its translation is CASSIVGPYEQYF. V gene TRBV12-3 or TRBV12-4 combines with J gene TRBJ2-7; D may be TRBD1 (5 bases). CDR3 length equals 13 residues. V was cut by 6 bases and J by 2 bases, with 11 bases left in between.

This clonotype has a count of ten or more. The V gene is TRBV20-1, the J gene TRBJ1-2; no clear D gene. The CDR3 extends over 14 amino acids. Germline V CDR1 and CDR2: DFQATT, SNEGSKA (reference sequence). V dropped 5 bases and J dropped 4 bases, with 17 bases sitting between them. The CDR3 nucleotides read TGCAGTGCTCCCCCCCCGATCTTTTTCTATGGCTACACCTTC. Translated: CSAPPPIFFYGYTF.

This clonotype came up many times. The gene calls are TRBV20-1 and TRBJ2-7, with 7 bases aligning to TRBD1. The CDR3 contains 14 residues. Trimming cost V 4 bases and J 0 bases; bases outside gene matches: 6. From germline, CDR1 is DFQATT and CDR2 SNEGSKA (reference sequence). The CDR3 sequence: CSATDRVNSYEQYV. The CDR3 nucleotides read TGCAGTGCTACTGACAGGGTTAACTCCTACGAGCAGTACGTC.

In this sample, this clonotype turned up many times. CDR3 in amino acids: CASSLTSGPYEQYF. The DNA of the CDR3 is TGTGCCAGCAGTTTGACGTCAGGGCCCTACGAGCAGTACTTC. This chain links TRBV12-3 or TRBV12-4 with TRBJ2-7, with D maybe TRBD1 (5 bases). The V end was cut by 3 bases, the J end by 2 bases, with 11 bases between. CDR3 size: 14 residues.

In this sample, this clonotype turned up many times. The rearrangement uses TRBV29-1 and TRBJ2-7, with 9 bases matching TRBD1. There are 12 residues in the CDR3. Germline V CDR1 and CDR2: SQVTM, ANQGSEA. V lost 4 bases to trimming and J lost 4 bases; unmatched junction nucleotides: 2. The DNA of the CDR3 is TGCAGCGTTGCCGGACAGGGGTACGAGCAGTACTTC. It translates to CSVAGQGYEQYF.

In its sample, this clonotype was seen many times. V gene TRBV5-1 combines with J gene TRBJ2-1; 11 nucleotides match TRBD1. V was pared by 2 bases and J by 7 bases, with 8 bases of the junction left unmatched. Germline lookup yields CDR1 SGHRS and CDR2 YFSETQ. The CDR3 length is 16 residues. Here the CDR3 reads CASSLRKGTGGNEQFF. In DNA form, the CDR3 reads TGCGCCAGCAGCTTACGGAAAGGGACAGGGGGGAATGAGCAGTTCTTC.

The chain is built from TRBV12-3 or TRBV12-4 and TRBJ2-1; D remains unclear. V gave up 7 bases and J gave up 4 bases, with 5 bases separating them. The length of the CDR3 is 11 residues. This CDR3 reads CASTEYNEQFF. The CDR3 DNA reads TGTGCCAGCACTGAATACAATGAGCAGTTCTTC.

This clonotype was observed many times. The J gene is TRBJ2-5, the V gene TRBV24-1; tentatively, D is TRBD2 (5 bases). Germline-derived CDR1 and CDR2 are KGHDR and SFDVKD. This CDR3 region has 14 residues. Trimming shortened V by 4 bases and J by 0 bases, and 8 bases separated the two germline ends. CDR3 loop: CATSDGEYQETQYF. CDR3 sequence (DNA): TGTGCCACCAGTGACGGGGAGTACCAAGAGACCCAGTACTTC.

This clonotype was detected a few times. The V and J genes are TRBV6-5 and TRBJ2-5; no definite D call. Trimming took 0 bases from V and 2 from J, leaving 13 bases between them. The CDR3 sequence is 16 residues long. The germline CDR1 and CDR2 sequences are MNHEY and SVGAGI. The CDR3 loop reads CASSYSGWAEQETQYF. The CDR3 DNA reads TGTGCCAGCAGTTACTCCGGGTGGGCGGAACAAGAGACCCAGTACTTC.

This clonotype was observed at least ten times. The chain uses TRBV20-1 and TRBJ2-7; 12 bases line up with TRBD2. CDR1 and CDR2 from the germline V gene are DFQATT and SNEGSKA (reference sequence). J was trimmed by 3 bases and V by 0 bases; bases with no gene match: 3. This CDR3 comprises 15 residues. The DNA for the CDR3 is TGCAGTGCTAGAGATCCTAGCGGGGGGGACTACGAGCAGTACGTC. Amino acid sequence: CSARDPSGGDYEQYV.

This chain uses TRBV20-1 with TRBJ2-1, with D unresolved. This CDR3 region has 14 residues. CDR1 is DFQATT, CDR2 SNEGSKA, per germline (reference sequence). The germline V and J ends were trimmed by 5 bases and 2 bases, with 13 bases remaining between them. The CDR3 region is CSASHAGAYNEQFF. The CDR3 nucleotides are TGCAGTGCTTCACATGCCGGAGCCTACAATGAGCAGTTCTTC.

There are many counts of this clonotype. The rearrangement links TRBV5-1 to TRBJ2-1; no firm D call. This CDR3 is 16 amino acids long. Germline V gene data show CDR1 as SGHRS and CDR2 as YFSETQ. V lost 0 bases to trimming and J lost 0 bases, with 10 bases between them. The CDR3 DNA reads as TGCGCCAGCAGCTTGGTCCTGTCGAGCTCCTACAATGAGCAGTTCTTC. The encoded protein is CASSLVLSSSYNEQFF.

This clonotype was detected ten times or more. The chain has TRBV20-1 and TRBJ2-7; 8 positions match TRBD1. Germline V CDR1 and CDR2: DFQATT, SNEGSKA (reference sequence). Germline trimming cut 6 bases from V and 5 bases from J; bases unmatched to any gene: 9. The length of the CDR3 is 13 residues. CDR3 in amino acids: CSALGTGGNEQYF. CDR3 in DNA: TGCAGTGCCCTCGGGACAGGAGGGAACGAGCAGTACTTC.

V gene TRBV4-3 combines with J gene TRBJ2-5, with D hard to call. The CDR3 length is 16 residues. CDR1 is LGHNA and CDR2 is YSLEER in the germline V gene. Trimming stripped 4 bases from V and 1 base from J, with 16 bases between. The CDR3 is CASSRNGPSAQETQYF. CDR3 nucleotides: TGCGCCAGCAGCCGAAATGGACCGAGCGCCCAAGAGACCCAGTACTTC.

This clonotype was detected only once. J is TRBJ2-1 and V is TRBV7-6, with TRBD2 matching over 13 bases. V was clipped by 3 bases and J by 7 bases; unmatched bases: 9. The length of the CDR3 is 17 residues. Germline CDR1 is SGHVS and CDR2 is FNYEAQ. The chain's CDR3 is CASSFRLAGGPGNEQFF. For the CDR3, the DNA is TGTGCCAGCAGCTTCCGACTAGCGGGGGGCCCAGGGAATGAGCAGTTCTTC. The entire variable domain, with the rest obtained from reference TRBV7-6 and TRBJ2-1, is as follows: GAGVSQSPRYKVTKRGQDVALRCDPISGHVSLYWYRQALGQGPEFLTYFNYEAQQDKSGLPNDRFSAERPEGSISTLTIQRTEQRDSAMYRCASSFRLAGGPGNEQFFGPGTRLTVL.

The CDR3: CASSPGTARGEKLFF. The CDR3 DNA is TGTGCCAGCTCACCAGGGACAGCAAGAGGGGAAAAACTGTTTTTT. This chain links TRBV18 with TRBJ1-4; 7 bases line up with TRBD1. CDR1 and CDR2 (germline): KGHSH, LQKENI. Trimming took 2 bases from V and 8 from J; bases not matched to a gene: 8. CDR3 length: 15 amino acids.

This clonotype was counted a few times. V gene TRBV12-3 or TRBV12-4 combines with J gene TRBJ1-6; D might be TRBD1 (6 bases). CDR3 length: 16 amino acids. The ends were cut back, 4 bases at V and 0 bases at J, with 10 bases in the middle. The CDR3 region is CASSYRAGSYNSPLHF. The CDR3 nucleotides are TGTGCCAGCAGTTACAGGGCCGGCTCCTATAATTCACCCCTCCACTTT.

This chain connects TRBV20-1 to TRBJ1-4; 8 bases agree with TRBD1. V shed 6 bases and J 4 bases; nucleotides not matched to a gene: 4. The CDR3 has 13 residues. Per the germline V gene, CDR1 is DFQATT and CDR2 is SNEGSKA (reference sequence). CDR3 amino acids: CSAMGQVNEKLFF. The CDR3 DNA reads as TGCAGTGCCATGGGACAGGTTAATGAAAAACTGTTTTTT.

In this sample, this clonotype turned up once. The CDR3 region has the DNA TGTGCCAGCAGCGTAAGGAGTAATCCCACAGATACGCAGTATTTT. This encodes CASSVRSNPTDTQYF. The genes are TRBV9 and TRBJ2-3, with D unresolved. The CDR3 extends over 15 amino acids. In germline, CDR1 is SGDLS, CDR2 YYNGEE. V was shortened by 1 base and J by 2 bases, with 11 bases between the two germline ends.

The chain couples TRBV24-1 to TRBJ2-1; TRBD1 might be the D (6 bases). The V gene's germline CDR1 is KGHDR and CDR2 SFDVKD. With 6 bases removed from V and 4 bases from J, the gap between germline ends came to 12 bases. The CDR3 is 14 residues long. The CDR3 sequence is CATSRGTLYNEQFF. The CDR3 nucleotides read TGTGCCACCAGTCGAGGGACACTTTACAATGAGCAGTTCTTC.

The chain carries TRBV27 and TRBJ1-5, with no clear D. Between the trimmed V and J ends, which lost 2 bases and 2 bases, there was a span of 10 bases. The CDR3 extends over 15 amino acids. Germline CDR1 and CDR2: MNHEY and SMNVEV (reference sequence). The CDR3, as DNA: TGTGCCAGCAGTTTAGGGAGTAGGGGCAATCAGCCCCAGCATTTT. Encoded protein: CASSLGSRGNQPQHF.

This clonotype was counted ten times or more. The chain has TRBV20-1 and TRBJ2-2, with D perhaps TRBD2 (5 bases). Trimming shortened V by 5 bases and J by 6 bases, and 7 bases separated the two germline ends. CDR1 and CDR2 (germline): DFQATT, SNEGSKA (reference sequence). CDR3 length: 11 amino acids. The CDR3 protein is CSAARAGELFF. As DNA, the CDR3 is TGCAGTGCTGCGAGGGCCGGGGAGCTGTTTTTT.

This clonotype was seen only a few times. The rearrangement joins TRBV12-3 or TRBV12-4 to TRBJ1-5; D is perhaps TRBD1 (6 bases). The V and J ends lost 6 bases and 4 bases respectively, with 16 bases between them. The CDR3 length is 15 residues. CDR3 amino acids: CASSLGGRGNQPQHF. The DNA for the CDR3 is TGTGCCAGCAGCCTAGGGGGGCGGGGAAATCAGCCCCAGCATTTT.

This chain connects TRBV15 to TRBJ2-5; D remains unclear. Germline V CDR1 and CDR2: LNHNV, YYDKDF (reference sequence). The V end lost 8 bases, the J end lost 5 bases, and 12 bases lay between the germline ends. The CDR3 is 12 residues long. The CDR3 is CATRSSLETQYF. DNA for the CDR3: TGTGCCACCCGGAGTTCGTTGGAGACCCAGTACTTC.

The sample holds many counts of this clonotype. CDR3 region: CSARAEGGTGTYNEQFF. CDR3 DNA: TGCAGTGCTAGAGCCGAGGGGGGGACAGGGACCTACAATGAGCAGTTCTTC. V usage is TRBV20-1 and J usage is TRBJ2-1; 9 nucleotides agree with TRBD1. Germline V gene sequence: CDR1 DFQATT, CDR2 SNEGSKA (reference sequence). This CDR3 has 17 amino acids. The V segment lost 1 base and the J segment 2 bases; nucleotides outside the gene matches: 9.

V and J are TRBV5-1 and TRBJ1-4; D gene uncertain. V lost 0 bases to trimming and J lost 12 bases, with 15 bases between them. This CDR3 is 14 amino acids long. Germline CDR1 is SGHRS and CDR2 is YFSETQ. In DNA form, the CDR3 reads TGCGCCAGCAGCTTGGTGGACCCCCGTAAGGAACTGTTTTTT. Translating gives CASSLVDPRKELFF.